A single sample is the source of the 18 T cell receptor beta chains below, sequenced in a study of CD8 T cells in Susac syndrome. Reverse transcription of roughly 0.45 to 1 ug RNA used random hexamers. MiXCR was run by TCRdb on the immunoSEQ multiplex PCR reads, yielding one entry per CDR3 protein. The data show around 270,000 distinct CDR3 sequences, 70% to 90% seen once. Sequenced material: CD8+ T cells from PBMCs. The receptor set was obtained from a human donor with multiple sclerosis.

The chain has TRBV11-2 and TRBJ2-2; D assignment may be TRBD1 or TRBD2 (5 bases each). Deletions cut 2 bases from V and 2 bases from J, with 12 bases between. The germline V gene encodes CDR1 SGHAT and CDR2 FQNNGV. This CDR3 comprises 16 residues. The CDR3 loop reads CASSLWWGINTGELFF. The DNA for the CDR3 is TGTGCCAGCAGCTTATGGTGGGGGATCAACACCGGGGAGCTGTTTTTT. Complete variable domain (other parts from reference TRBV11-2 and TRBJ2-2): EAGVAQSPRYKIIEKRQSVAFWCNPISGHATLYWYQQILGQGPKLLIQFQNNGVVDDSQLPKDRFSAERLKGVDSTLKIQPAKLEDSAVYLCASSLWWGINTGELFFGEGSRLTVL.

This clonotype has only one observation. This sequence joins TRBV12-3 or TRBV12-4 and TRBJ2-7, with a weak D call TRBD2 (6 bases). Trimming pared 4 bases from V and 3 bases from J, leaving 13 bases between. This CDR3 is 14 amino acids long. DNA of the CDR3: TGTGCCAGCAGTTCCGGGGGTTTAGGCTACGAGCAGTACTTC. Translating it yields CASSSGGLGYEQYF.

CDR3 sequence (DNA): TGCGCCAGCAGCCAAGAGGAGCGCCCCACAGATACGCAGTATTTT. This gives the protein CASSQEERPTDTQYF. V is TRBV4-1 and J is TRBJ2-3; D remains ambiguous. The CDR3 has 15 residues. The V and J ends lost 0 bases and 2 bases respectively, with 9 bases between them. Germline V lookup: CDR1 MGHRA, CDR2 YSYEKL.

The rearrangement uses TRBV20-1 and TRBJ1-3; TRBD1 matches 10 bases. The V gene's germline CDR1 is DFQATT and CDR2 SNEGSKA (reference sequence). The CDR3 is made up of 16 amino acids. V shed 0 bases, J shed 2 bases, and the junction held 4 bases outside the gene matches. DNA of the CDR3: TGCAGTGCTAGAGATGGGACAGGGGAAGCTGGAAACACCATATATTTT. Its translation: CSARDGTGEAGNTIYF.

The genes are TRBV6-2 or TRBV6-3 and TRBJ2-2; D is uncertain. Trimming removed 6 bases from V and 6 bases from J, with 14 bases in between. The CDR3 sequence is 14 residues long. Germline V lookup: CDR1 MNHEY, CDR2 SVGEGT. CDR3 residues: CASSQVTDSGELFF. CDR3 bases: TGTGCCAGCAGCCAGGTGACTGATTCCGGGGAGCTGTTTTTT.

The rearrangement uses TRBV29-1 and TRBJ1-1; unclear D gene. V was pared by 8 bases and J by 7 bases, with 23 bases between. Germline lookup yields CDR1 SQVTM and CDR2 ANQGSEA. The CDR3 runs 14 residues. In DNA, the CDR3 is TGCAGCATTTACCCCCAAGGACCGTTCGGTGAAGCTTTCTTT. This gives the protein CSIYPQGPFGEAFF.

The chain carries TRBV27 and TRBJ2-1; maybe TRBD1 (6 bases). Trimming removed 3 bases at V and 7 bases at J, with 19 bases between. Germline CDR1 reads MNHEY; CDR2 reads SMNVEV (reference sequence). This CDR3 has 16 residues. The CDR3 loop reads CASSLVAGDSPNEQFF. The CDR3 region has the DNA TGTGCCAGCAGTTTGGTCGCAGGGGATAGTCCGAATGAGCAGTTCTTC.

The chain joins TRBV9 to TRBJ1-1; no reliable D call. The CDR3 is 15 amino acids. V was clipped by 4 bases and J by 4 bases, with 17 bases between them. Germline values: CDR1 SGDLS, CDR2 YYNGEE. In DNA form, the CDR3 reads TGTGCCAGCAGCCCCCCTGGCGGCTCGGGCACTGAAGCTTTCTTT. This codes for CASSPPGGSGTEAFF. Supplemented by reference TRBV9 and TRBJ1-1, the full variable domain reads DSGVTQTPKHLITATGQRVTLRCSPRSGDLSVYWYQQSLDQGLQFLIQYYNGEERAKGNILERFSAQQFPDLHSELNLSSLELGDSALYFCASSPPGGSGTEAFFGQGTRLTVV.

The gene calls are TRBV28 and TRBJ1-5, with D perhaps TRBD1 (5 bases). Germline V gene data show CDR1 as MDHEN and CDR2 as SYDVKM. The V and J ends lost 11 bases and 4 bases respectively, with 9 bases between them. The CDR3 contains 11 residues. The CDR3 reads CAVGGNQPQHF. CDR3 bases: TGTGCCGTCGGGGGTAATCAGCCCCAGCATTTT.

CDR3 sequence reads: CASRGEATYNEQFF. The CDR3 bases are TGTGCCAGCAGGGGGGAGGCTACCTACAATGAGCAGTTCTTC. This chain uses TRBV12-3 or TRBV12-4 with TRBJ2-1; TRBD2 is a possible D gene (6 bases). The V end was cut by 6 bases, the J end by 2 bases, with 11 bases between. This CDR3 has 14 amino acids.

The V call is TRBV20-1, the J call TRBJ2-1; 9 nucleotides align to TRBD1. The length of the CDR3 is 13 residues. CDR1 is DFQATT, CDR2 SNEGSKA, per germline (reference sequence). V trimming: 6 bases; J trimming: 5 bases; junction bases outside the gene matches: 5. The CDR3 coding sequence is TGCAGTGCGAGACAGGGGGGAGACAATGAGCAGTTCTTC. Its translation is CSARQGGDNEQFF.

This chain joins TRBV20-1 and TRBJ2-7; D remains unclear. Between the trimmed V and J ends, which lost 6 bases and 1 base, there was a span of 19 bases. The CDR3 length is 15 residues. Germline V CDR1 and CDR2: DFQATT, SNEGSKA (reference sequence). In DNA form, the CDR3 reads TGCAGTGCGGAATCCTGGACCCCCACGTCCTACGAGCAGTACTTC. Encoded protein: CSAESWTPTSYEQYF.

The rearrangement links TRBV28 to TRBJ2-3; perhaps TRBD1 as D (6 bases). The CDR3 loop spans 15 amino acids. Trimming stripped 7 bases from V and 1 base from J, with 15 bases between. CDR1 is MDHEN and CDR2 is SYDVKM in the germline V gene. The CDR3 DNA reads TGTGCCAGCACCAAGAGGGACATTCGCACAGATACGCAGTATTTT. This translates into CASTKRDIRTDTQYF.

The chain employs TRBV19 and TRBJ1-5, with D possibly matching TRBD1 (5 bases). CDR3 length equals 13 residues. Trimming took off 6 bases at V and 4 bases at J, with 10 bases between the two ends. Germline V CDR1 and CDR2: LNHDA, SQIVND (reference sequence). The CDR3 spells CASSRDGNQPQHF. CDR3 bases: TGTGCCAGTAGCAGGGACGGAAATCAGCCCCAGCATTTT.

The genes are TRBV12-3 or TRBV12-4 and TRBJ2-5; D is unclear. The CDR3 covers 16 residues. V gave up 8 bases and J gave up 5 bases, with 24 bases separating them. This chain's CDR3 is CASQFGPGPQRETQYF. The CDR3 region has the DNA TGTGCCAGCCAGTTTGGCCCCGGCCCCCAACGGGAGACCCAGTACTTC.

V usage is TRBV15 and J usage is TRBJ2-2; D unclear. Trimming shortened V by 6 bases and J by 7 bases, and 6 bases separated the two germline ends. Germline values: CDR1 LNHNV, CDR2 YYDKDF (reference sequence). The CDR3 spans 11 residues. CDR3 residues: CATSSGGELFF. In DNA form, the CDR3 reads TGTGCCACCAGTTCGGGCGGGGAGCTGTTTTTT. Full variable domain (outside the CDR3, taken from reference TRBV15 and TRBJ2-2): DAMVIQNPRYQVTQFGKPVTLSCSQTLNHNVMYWYQQKSSQAPKLLFHYYDKDFNNEADTPDNFQSRRPNTSFCFLDIRSPGLGDTAMYLCATSSGGELFFGEGSRLTVL.

This rearrangement joins TRBV4-3 to TRBJ2-4; the D gene could be TRBD1 or TRBD2 (5 bases each). Between the trimmed V and J ends, which lost 4 bases and 11 bases, there was a span of 18 bases. The CDR3 totals 14 residues. Germline loops: CDR1 LGHNA, CDR2 YSLEER. CDR3 loop: CASSPGTEGSVQYF. The CDR3 DNA sequence: TGCGCCAGCAGCCCAGGGACGGAAGGGTCAGTTCAGTACTTC.

CDR3 sequence: CASSMDYRTGELFF. The CDR3 DNA is TGTGCCAGTAGCATGGACTACCGCACCGGGGAGCTGTTTTTT. This sequence joins TRBV19 and TRBJ2-2, with a possible D match to TRBD2 (6 bases). Germline-derived CDR1 and CDR2 are LNHDA and SQIVND (reference sequence). This CDR3 is 14 amino acids long. V lost 6 bases and J 4 bases, leaving 12 bases between the germline ends.